This is a list of T cell receptor beta chains from one sample in a study of shared clonotypes between healthy human individuals. Clones were read by immunoSEQ multiplex PCR, and TCRdb kept only the in-frame ones, dropping some. The sample yields roughly 2 million clones, 90% to 95% seen once. Sequenced sample: naive CD4+ T cells sorted from blood. The receptors were sampled from a man aged 18 to 30 in good health. Both conserved end residues are part of each CDR3. A D gene is named only where the DNA matches it firmly. Some rows have no size entry. The others give once, few or many, or a class for an expanded clone.

length	V	D	size	J	DNA	CDR3
13	TRBV6-5	TRBD1	.	TRBJ1-2	TGTGCCAGCAGAAGGGGACAGTTCGCAGGCTACACCTTC	CASRRGQFAGYTF
15	TRBV28	TRBD2	.	TRBJ2-7	TGTGCCAGCAGTGGTGTCGGCGGGGGTTACTACGAGCAGTACTTC	CASSGVGGGYYEQYF
16	TRBV4-3	TRBD2	.	TRBJ2-7	TGCGCCAGCAGCCAAGGTCTAGCGGGCGGGCCTTACGAGCAGTACTTC	CASSQGLAGGPYEQYF
12	TRBV2	.	.	TRBJ2-7	TGTGCCAGCAGTGAATCTAGTCGTGGGCAGTACTTC	CASSESSRGQYF
15	TRBV5-1	TRBD1	.	TRBJ1-4	TGCGCCAGCAGCCTAGGACAGGGCCTTAATGAAAAACTGTTTTTT	CASSLGQGLNEKLFF
16	TRBV11-3	TRBD2	.	TRBJ2-2	TGTGCCAGCAGCTCCCGTTCACAGCGGGAGCACGGGGAGCTGTTTTTT	CASSSRSQREHGELFF
15	TRBV5-1	TRBD1	many	TRBJ1-5	TGCGCCAGCAGATTGACAGGGGATAGCAATCAGCCCCAGCATTTT	CASRLTGDSNQPQHF
18	TRBV28	TRBD2	.	TRBJ2-2	TGTGCCAGCAGTATAGTACTAGCGGGTTTCGCGAACACCGGGGAGCTGTTTTTT	CASSIVLAGFANTGELFF
17	TRBV9	TRBD1	.	TRBJ1-2	TGTGCCAGCAGCGTAGACGAAGGGCCGGGACAGGGCTATGGCTACACCTTC	CASSVDEGPGQGYGYTF
15	TRBV5-4	.	.	TRBJ2-7	TGTGCCAGCAGCTTGCCCCGACAGACTACCTACGAGCAGTACTTC	CASSLPRQTTYEQYF
15	TRBV5-1	.	.	TRBJ1-1	TGCGCCAGCAGCTCCAGTGGCGGGAGCGACACTGAAGCTTTCTTT	CASSSSGGSDTEAFF
14	TRBV27	TRBD2	.	TRBJ2-1	TGTGCCAGCAGTTTAGCGGGAGGGGGGGCTGAGCAGTTCTTC	CASSLAGGGAEQFF
17	TRBV4-2	.	.	TRBJ2-1	TGTGCCAGCAGCCAAGTTGATGGGGGGGCCCCCTACAATGAGCAGTTCTTC	CASSQVDGGAPYNEQFF
13	TRBV12-5	.	.	TRBJ2-5	TGTGCTAGTGGGAGACAGGAGGAAGGGACCCAGTACTTC	CASGRQEEGTQYF
15	TRBV5-1	TRBD2	.	TRBJ2-1	TGCGCCAGCAGCTTGGAGGCGGGGGTGAACAATGAGCAGTTCTTC	CASSLEAGVNNEQFF
16	TRBV4-2	.	.	TRBJ2-7	TGTGCCAGCAGCCAAGAAAGTAGCGGCGAGACCTACGAGCAGTACTTC	CASSQESSGETYEQYF
13	TRBV5-4	.	.	TRBJ1-2	TGTGCCAGCAGCTTGGAGGGATCAGGCGGCTACACCTTC	CASSLEGSGGYTF
14	TRBV28	.	.	TRBJ1-1	TGTGCCAGCACTTGGGGCAGCACTAACACTGAAGCTTTCTTT	CASTWGSTNTEAFF
15	TRBV28	.	.	TRBJ1-4	TGTGCCAGCAAGAGAACAACAGCAACTAATGAAAAACTGTTTTTT	CASKRTTATNEKLFF
13	TRBV28	TRBD1	.	TRBJ1-2	TGTGCCAGCAGCGGACAGGGTCACTATGGCTACACCTTC	CASSGQGHYGYTF
15	TRBV7-2	TRBD2	.	TRBJ2-7	TGTGCCAGCAGACCCGGGACTAGCGGACCCTACGAGCAGTACTTC	CASRPGTSGPYEQYF
17	TRBV5-4	.	many	TRBJ1-1	TGTGCCAGCAGCTTGGGGAGCCGGCGGGGAGGGGACACTGAAGCTTTCTTT	CASSLGSRRGGDTEAFF
17	TRBV6-1	.	.	TRBJ2-1	TGTGCCAGCAGTGAACAGGGGAGGGTCCCCCTCTACAATGAGCAGTTCTTC	CASSEQGRVPLYNEQFF
15	TRBV5-5	.	.	TRBJ1-4	TGTGCCAGCAGCTTGGTTAGTGAGTCCTATGAAAAACTGTTTTTT	CASSLVSESYEKLFF
14	TRBV2	.	once	TRBJ1-1	TGTGCCAGCAAGATAGGGACGTTCGACACTGAAGCTTTCTTT	CASKIGTFDTEAFF
12	TRBV29-1	.	.	TRBJ1-1	TGCAGCGTTGCAGTCGGGAGGGCTGAGGCTTTCTTT	CSVAVGRAEAFF
15	TRBV7-9	TRBD1	.	TRBJ2-2	TGTGCCAGCAGCTTAGGACAGGGGGGCACCGGGGAGCTGTTTTTT	CASSLGQGGTGELFF
14	TRBV5-1	.	few	TRBJ1-5	TGCGCCAGCAGCTTCACAGGTCGGGATCAGCCCCAGCATTTT	CASSFTGRDQPQHF
14	TRBV29-1	TRBD1	.	TRBJ2-4	TGCAGCGCCGGGACAGGATTAGCCAAAAACATTCAGTACTTC	CSAGTGLAKNIQYF
13	TRBV6-6	.	.	TRBJ1-2	TGTGCCAGCAGGTCCGGATCTAACTATGGCTACACCTTC	CASRSGSNYGYTF
14	TRBV7-9	.	once	TRBJ2-3	TGTGCCAGCAGCTTGACAGCGGGTGCAGATACGCAGTATTTT	CASSLTAGADTQYF
14	TRBV7-6	TRBD1	.	TRBJ1-1	TGTGCCAGCAGCTCCCAGGGGGCAGGCACTGAAGCTTTCTTT	CASSSQGAGTEAFF
15	TRBV18	.	.	TRBJ2-6	TGTGCCAGCTCACCAGGCAGGGCTGGGGCCAACGTCCTGACTTTC	CASSPGRAGANVLTF
13	TRBV27	.	.	TRBJ2-1	TGTGCCAGCAGTTTACTGACTTCTCGGGAGCAGTTCTTC	CASSLLTSREQFF
13	TRBV5-1	.	.	TRBJ2-5	TGCGCCAGCAGCCTATACTACCAAGAGACCCAGTACTTC	CASSLYYQETQYF
16	TRBV19	.	.	TRBJ2-1	TGTGCCAGTAGTATAGCAAGGGTAGGGCGGAGCAATGAGCAGTTCTTC	CASSIARVGRSNEQFF
14	TRBV6-6	TRBD1	.	TRBJ1-6	TGTGCCAGCAGTGGGGACAGGGCGAATCCACCCCTCCACTTT	CASSGDRANPPLHF
16	TRBV18	TRBD1	.	TRBJ2-3	TGTGCCAGCTCACCACAGACAGGGTCGGGCACAGATACGCAGTATTTT	CASSPQTGSGTDTQYF
16	TRBV5-4	TRBD1	.	TRBJ2-3	TGTGCCAGCAGCTTGGGACAGGGGGCATATGGAGATACGCAGTATTTT	CASSLGQGAYGDTQYF
13	TRBV5-1	.	.	TRBJ2-2	TGCGCCAGCAGCTTGAGTGGGGCCGGGGAGCTGTTTTTT	CASSLSGAGELFF
16	TRBV5-6	.	.	TRBJ2-5	TGTGCCAGCAGCTACAATGTGCCGGGGACTTGGGAGACCCAGTACTTC	CASSYNVPGTWETQYF